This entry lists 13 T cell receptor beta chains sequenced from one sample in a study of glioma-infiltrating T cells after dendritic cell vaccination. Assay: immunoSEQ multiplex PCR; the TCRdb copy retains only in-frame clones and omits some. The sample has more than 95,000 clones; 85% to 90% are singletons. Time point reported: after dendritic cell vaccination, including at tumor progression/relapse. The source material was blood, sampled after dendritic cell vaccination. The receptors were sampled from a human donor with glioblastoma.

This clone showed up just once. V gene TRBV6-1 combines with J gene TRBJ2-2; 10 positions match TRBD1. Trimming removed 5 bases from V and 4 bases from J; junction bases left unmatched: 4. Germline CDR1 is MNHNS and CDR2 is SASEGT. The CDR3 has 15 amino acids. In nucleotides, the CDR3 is TGTGCCAGCAGTATAAGGACAGGGGGCACCGGGGAGCTGTTTTTT. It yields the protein CASSIRTGGTGELFF.

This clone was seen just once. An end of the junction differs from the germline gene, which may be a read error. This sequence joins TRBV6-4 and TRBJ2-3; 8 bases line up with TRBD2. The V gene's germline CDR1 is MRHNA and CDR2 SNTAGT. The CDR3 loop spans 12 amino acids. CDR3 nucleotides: TGTGCCAGCCGCGTGTCTAGCGGGTTTCCTCATTTT. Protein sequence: CASRVSSGFPHF.

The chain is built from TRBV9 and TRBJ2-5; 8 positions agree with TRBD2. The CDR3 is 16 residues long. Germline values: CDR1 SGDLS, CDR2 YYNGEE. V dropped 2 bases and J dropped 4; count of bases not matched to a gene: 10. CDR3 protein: CASSVGGLAGRETQYF. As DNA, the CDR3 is TGTGCCAGCAGCGTCGGGGGGTTAGCGGGAAGAGAGACCCAGTACTTC.

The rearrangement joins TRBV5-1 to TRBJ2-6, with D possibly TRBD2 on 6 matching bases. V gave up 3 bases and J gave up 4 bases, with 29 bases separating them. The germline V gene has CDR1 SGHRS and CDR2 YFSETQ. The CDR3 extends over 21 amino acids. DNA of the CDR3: TGCGCCAGCAGCTCTAAACGGACCTCACTAGCAAGAAAATACGGGGCCAACGTCCTGACTTTC. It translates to CASSSKRTSLARKYGANVLTF.

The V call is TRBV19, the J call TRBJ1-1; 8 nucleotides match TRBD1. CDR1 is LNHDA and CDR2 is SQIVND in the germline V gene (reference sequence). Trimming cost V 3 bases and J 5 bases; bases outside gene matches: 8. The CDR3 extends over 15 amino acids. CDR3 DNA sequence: TGTGCCAGTAGTATCCAGGGGGCGCATATAACTGAAGCTTTCTTT. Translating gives CASSIQGAHITEAFF.

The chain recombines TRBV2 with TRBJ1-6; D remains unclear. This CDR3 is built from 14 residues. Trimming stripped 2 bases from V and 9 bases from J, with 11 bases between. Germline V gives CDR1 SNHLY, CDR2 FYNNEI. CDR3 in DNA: TGTGCCAGCAGTGAAAGGAGGGAGAGTTCACCCCTCCACTTT. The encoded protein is CASSERRESSPLHF.

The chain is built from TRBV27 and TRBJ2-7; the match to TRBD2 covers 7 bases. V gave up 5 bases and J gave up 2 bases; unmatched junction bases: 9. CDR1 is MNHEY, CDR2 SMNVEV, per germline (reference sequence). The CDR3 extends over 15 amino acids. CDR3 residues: CASSLAVRGPYEQYF. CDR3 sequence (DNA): TGTGCCAGCAGTCTAGCGGTTAGGGGCCCCTACGAGCAGTACTTC.

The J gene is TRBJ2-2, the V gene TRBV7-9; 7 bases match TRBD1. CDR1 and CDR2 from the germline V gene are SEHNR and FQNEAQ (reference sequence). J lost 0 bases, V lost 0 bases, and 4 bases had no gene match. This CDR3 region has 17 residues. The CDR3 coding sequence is TGTGCCAGCAGCTTAGCTACCGGGACAGCGAACACCGGGGAGCTGTTTTTT. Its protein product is CASSLATGTANTGELFF.

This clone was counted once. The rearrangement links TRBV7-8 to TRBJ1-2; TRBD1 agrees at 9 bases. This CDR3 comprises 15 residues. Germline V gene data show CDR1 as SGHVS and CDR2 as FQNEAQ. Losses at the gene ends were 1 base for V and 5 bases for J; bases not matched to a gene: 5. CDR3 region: CASSLGTGGRYGYTF. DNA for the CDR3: TGTGCCAGCAGCTTAGGCACAGGGGGCCGATATGGCTACACCTTC.

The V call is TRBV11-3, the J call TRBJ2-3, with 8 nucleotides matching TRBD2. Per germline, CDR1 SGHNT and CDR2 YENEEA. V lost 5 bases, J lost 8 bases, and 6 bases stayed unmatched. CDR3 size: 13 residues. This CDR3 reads CASSASGPGTQYF. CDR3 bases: TGTGCCAGCAGCGCTAGCGGGCCGGGTACGCAGTATTTT.

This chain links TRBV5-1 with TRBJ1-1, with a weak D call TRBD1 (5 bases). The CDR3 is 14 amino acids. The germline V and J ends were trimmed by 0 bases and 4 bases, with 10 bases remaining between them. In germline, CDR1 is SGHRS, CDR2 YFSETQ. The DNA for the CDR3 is TGCGCCAGCAGCTTGGCCGGGGGGGGCACTGAAGCTTTCTTT. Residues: CASSLAGGGTEAFF. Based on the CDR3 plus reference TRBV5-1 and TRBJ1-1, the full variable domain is KAGVTQTPRYLIKTRGQQVTLSCSPISGHRSVSWYQQTPGQGLQFLFEYFSETQRNKGNFPGRFSGRQFSNSRSEMNVSTLELGDSALYLCASSLAGGGTEAFFGQGTRLTVV.

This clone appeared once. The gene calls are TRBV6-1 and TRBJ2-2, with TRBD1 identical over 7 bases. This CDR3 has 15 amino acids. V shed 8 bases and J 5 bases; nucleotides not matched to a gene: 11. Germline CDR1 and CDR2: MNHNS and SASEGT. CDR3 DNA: TGTGCCAGCTCTTTTGGACAGGTGGGAACCGGGGAGCTGTTTTTT. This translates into CASSFGQVGTGELFF.

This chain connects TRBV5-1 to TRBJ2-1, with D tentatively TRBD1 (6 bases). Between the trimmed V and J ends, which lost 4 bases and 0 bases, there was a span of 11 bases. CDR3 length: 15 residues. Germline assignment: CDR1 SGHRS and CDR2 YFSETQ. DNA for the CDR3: TGCGCCAGCAGCGTCCAGGGGAGCTCCTACAATGAGCAGTTCTTC. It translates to CASSVQGSSYNEQFF.